The next 11 T cell receptor beta chains were all read from a single sample in a study of T cells in Graves' hyperthyroidism and ophthalmopathy. TCR beta CDR3 region amplification was performed from RNA transcripts. Carried out on the TCR CDR3, a first-round RT-PCR used the HTBI primer set. MiXCR, run by TCRdb on the multiplex PCR reads, gives a single entry per CDR3 protein. The sample records hundreds of thousands of distinct CDR3 sequences, around 15% being singletons. Sequencing input: blood. The receptor set was obtained from a woman in her thirties with Graves' hyperthyroidism.

The sample holds many counts of this clonotype. This chain links TRBV2 with TRBJ1-6, with D possibly matching TRBD1 (5 bases). V lost 2 bases to trimming and J lost 7 bases, with 15 bases between them. Germline lookup yields CDR1 SNHLY and CDR2 FYNNEI. CDR3 size: 16 residues. CDR3 sequence (DNA): TGTGCCAGCAGTGAATGGGGGATCAGATACAATTCACCCCTCCACTTT. Amino acid sequence: CASSEWGIRYNSPLHF.

This clonotype was counted ten times or more. In DNA form, the CDR3 reads TGCGCCAGCAGTGACCCGGCGACAGGCCCGGCTGAAGCTTTCTTT. This translates into CASSDPATGPAEAFF. This rearrangement joins TRBV10-2 to TRBJ1-1; possibly TRBD1 for D (6 bases). This CDR3 region has 15 residues. The V gene's germline CDR1 is WSHSY and CDR2 SAAADI. V shed 3 bases and J shed 6 bases, with 17 bases lying between them.

This clonotype was seen ten or more times. This sequence joins TRBV2 and TRBJ2-5, with 10 bases matching TRBD1. Trimming at V came to 7 bases and at J to 3 bases, leaving 2 bases not matched to a gene. Germline CDR1 reads SNHLY; CDR2 reads FYNNEI. This CDR3 region has 13 residues. The CDR3 region is CASIGTGEETQYF. CDR3 DNA sequence: TGTGCCAGCATCGGGACAGGGGAAGAGACCCAGTACTTC.

The J gene is TRBJ2-2, the V gene TRBV6-5; D is unclear. Trimming cost V 4 bases and J 4 bases, with 19 bases left between them. The length of the CDR3 is 17 residues. Per germline, CDR1 MNHEY and CDR2 SVGAGI. In DNA, the CDR3 is TGTGCCAGCAGTTCGCGAATGAGGACCCCGGGCACCGGGGAGCTGTTTTTT. This translates into CASSSRMRTPGTGELFF.

V gene TRBV20-1 combines with J gene TRBJ2-1; possible D gene TRBD2, 5 bases. The CDR3 is made up of 14 amino acids. Germline CDR1 and CDR2: DFQATT and SNEGSKA (reference sequence). The V gene lost 4 bases and the J gene lost 1 base, with 11 bases spanning the gap. CDR3 protein: CSAKGAVSYNEQFF. The CDR3 DNA is TGCAGTGCTAAGGGAGCGGTTTCCTACAATGAGCAGTTCTTC.

The rearrangement uses TRBV28 and TRBJ1-4; D remains ambiguous. The germline gives CDR1 MDHEN, CDR2 SYDVKM. This CDR3 contains 13 residues. V gave up 2 bases and J gave up 6 bases, with 7 bases separating them. For the CDR3, the DNA is TGTGCCAGCAGTTTACGGGGATATGAAAAACTGTTTTTT. Residues: CASSLRGYEKLFF.

This chain joins TRBV29-1 and TRBJ2-1, with D maybe TRBD2 (6 bases). This CDR3 region has 17 residues. Germline V lookup: CDR1 SQVTM, CDR2 ANQGSEA. Trimming stripped 3 bases from V and 2 bases from J, with 20 bases between. The CDR3 is CSVDFVSSGNTYNEQFF. The DNA of the CDR3 is TGCAGCGTTGACTTCGTTAGTAGCGGAAATACCTACAATGAGCAGTTCTTC.

This clonotype was counted between two and nine times. The J gene is TRBJ2-4, the V gene TRBV3-1; 9 nucleotides line up with TRBD2. The V gene end was trimmed by 1 base and the J gene end by 1 base; junction bases not matched to a gene: 8. CDR1 is LGHDT, CDR2 YNNKEL, per germline (reference sequence). The CDR3 has 18 amino acids. CDR3 nucleotides: TGTGCCAGCAGCCAAGGGAGTAGCGGGAGTTCGGCCAAAAACATTCAGTACTTC. Its protein product is CASSQGSSGSSAKNIQYF.

This clonotype was counted many times. The V call is TRBV7-9, the J call TRBJ2-5, with D possibly TRBD2 on 6 matching bases. The V gene's germline CDR1 is SEHNR and CDR2 FQNEAQ (reference sequence). There are 16 residues in the CDR3. V lost 7 bases to trimming and J lost 1 base, with 19 bases between them. CDR3 sequence (DNA): TGTGCCAGCACCCCGGCGGGGTACGCCCCCCAAGAGACCCAGTACTTC. Amino acid sequence: CASTPAGYAPQETQYF.

In this sample, this clonotype turned up many times. The chain employs TRBV9 and TRBJ2-2; D unclear. This CDR3 has 15 amino acids. Germline V gene data show CDR1 as SGDLS and CDR2 as YYNGEE. Trimming left V 5 bases short and J 0 bases short, with 11 bases between. CDR3 protein: CASSPGWANTGELFF. CDR3 in DNA: TGTGCCAGCAGTCCTGGGTGGGCGAACACCGGGGAGCTGTTTTTT.

The V call is TRBV20-1, the J call TRBJ2-1, with 8 bases that match TRBD2. CDR3 size: 14 residues. The J segment lost 6 bases and the V segment lost 7 bases, leaving 11 bases of the junction unmatched. Germline V gives CDR1 DFQATT, CDR2 SNEGSKA (reference sequence). The CDR3 sequence: CSGHPGGPLNEQFF. Here the CDR3 DNA reads TGCAGTGGGCACCCGGGAGGGCCGCTCAATGAGCAGTTCTTC.